In this sample, the clone carrying this T cell receptor beta chain turned up many times. The antigen is undetermined. This sample stems from a study of T cells in Graves' hyperthyroidism and ophthalmopathy. Study as a whole: Once the initial diagnosis was made, peripheral blood was obtained before any treatment.

Study-level results: Most thyroid clonotypes with frequency above 0.001 were detected in blood.

There are 16 residues in the CDR3. Germline values: CDR1 MDHEN, CDR2 SYDVKM. The ends were cut back, 4 bases at V and 4 bases at J, with 17 bases in the middle. RNA transcripts provided the source from which TCR beta CDR3 regions were amplified. Researchers ran a first-round RT-PCR on the TCR CDR3 using the HTBI primer set. TCRdb fed the multiplex PCR reads into MiXCR, producing one record per CDR3 protein. The sample carries 550,000 to 800,000 distinct CDR3 sequences, about 16% recorded once. V gene TRBV28 combines with J gene TRBJ2-1; TRBD2 might be the D (6 bases). Source material: blood. The TCR originated in a man aged 18 to 30 with Graves' hyperthyroidism. The CDR3 loop is CASSSPLQRAYNEQFF. CDR3 DNA: TGTGCCAGCAGTTCCCCGCTCCAGCGGGCTTACAATGAGCAGTTCTTC.